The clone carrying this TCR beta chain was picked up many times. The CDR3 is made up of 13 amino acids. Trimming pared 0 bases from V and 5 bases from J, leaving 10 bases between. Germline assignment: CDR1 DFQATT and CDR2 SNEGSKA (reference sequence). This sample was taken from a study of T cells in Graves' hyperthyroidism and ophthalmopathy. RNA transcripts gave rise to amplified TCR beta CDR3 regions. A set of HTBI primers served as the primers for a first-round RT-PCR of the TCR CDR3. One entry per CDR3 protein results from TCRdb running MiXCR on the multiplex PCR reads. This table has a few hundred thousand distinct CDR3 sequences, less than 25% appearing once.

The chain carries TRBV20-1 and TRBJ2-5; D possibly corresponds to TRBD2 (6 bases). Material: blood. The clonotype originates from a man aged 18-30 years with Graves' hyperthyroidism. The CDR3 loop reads CSARDAGKETQYF. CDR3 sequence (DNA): TGCAGTGCTAGAGATGCGGGGAAGGAGACCCAGTACTTC.